A single sample gave rise to the 21 T cell receptor beta chains below, sequenced in a study of blood T cell repertoires in COVID-19. Data came from immunoSEQ multiplex PCR; TCRdb stores just in-frame clones and leaves some out. The sample lists more than 90,000 clones, over 80% occurring once. The material sequenced was peripheral blood. These receptor sequences come from a woman in her sixties or seventies with acute or convalescent COVID-19.

The chain joins TRBV6-6 to TRBJ2-3; D might be TRBD1 (6 bases). The CDR3 sequence is 14 residues long. Germline lookup yields CDR1 MNHNY and CDR2 SVGAGI (reference sequence). V shed 7 bases and J shed 9 bases, with 20 bases lying between them. The CDR3 region is CASTPLASGDTQYF. CDR3 sequence (DNA): TGTGCCAGCACTCCACTGGCCTCAGGGGACACGCAGTATTTT.

This chain joins TRBV6-6 and TRBJ1-2; weak D call: TRBD1 (5 bases). CDR3 length equals 13 residues. The V and J ends lost 8 bases and 2 bases respectively, with 12 bases between them. Germline V CDR1 and CDR2: MNHNY, SVGAGI (reference sequence). The CDR3 spells CASRLDKNYGYTF. The CDR3 DNA is TGTGCCAGCCGATTGGACAAAAACTATGGCTACACCTTC.

The gene calls are TRBV30 and TRBJ2-4, with D possibly TRBD1 on 6 matching bases. The V gene lost 0 bases and the J gene lost 0 bases, with 6 bases spanning the gap. Germline V gives CDR1 GTSNPN, CDR2 SVGIG (reference sequence). This CDR3 has 14 residues. The CDR3 region is CAWSVQGAKNIQYF. The CDR3 region has the DNA TGTGCCTGGAGTGTACAGGGAGCCAAAAACATTCAGTACTTC.

The V call is TRBV19, the J call TRBJ1-5; D may be TRBD1 (5 bases). The ends were cut back, 10 bases at V and 0 bases at J, with 16 bases in the middle. This CDR3 is built from 15 residues. Looked up from germline, CDR1 is LNHDA and CDR2 is SQIVND (reference sequence). The CDR3, as DNA: TGTGCCACCCAAACCGGGGGTTATAGCAATCAGCCCCAGCATTTT. Translation gives CATQTGGYSNQPQHF.

The gene calls are TRBV6-5 and TRBJ2-1, with TRBD1 matching over 9 bases. The germline CDR1 and CDR2 sequences are MNHEY and SVGAGI. The CDR3 sequence is 15 residues long. Losses at the gene ends were 11 bases for V and 3 bases for J; bases not matched to a gene: 11. The CDR3 loop is CALREGQGSYNEQFF. The CDR3 DNA sequence: TGTGCCCTAAGGGAGGGACAGGGAAGCTACAATGAGCAGTTCTTC.

This rearrangement joins TRBV5-4 to TRBJ1-6; 9 bases map to TRBD1. This CDR3 has 14 amino acids. Trimming cost V 6 bases and J 10 bases; bases outside gene matches: 8. CDR1 and CDR2 from the germline V gene are SGHNT and YYREEE (reference sequence). CDR3 protein: CASTKGQGGSPLHF. The CDR3 nucleotides are TGTGCCAGCACCAAGGGACAGGGTGGGTCACCCCTCCACTTT.

The rearrangement joins TRBV2 to TRBJ1-1; 7 bases map to TRBD1. J gave up 2 bases and V 7 bases, and 4 bases lay outside the gene matches. The CDR3 is 13 residues long. Germline V CDR1 and CDR2: SNHLY, FYNNEI. CDR3 residues: CASTRDSNTEAFF. CDR3 DNA: TGTGCCAGCACAAGGGACAGTAACACTGAAGCTTTCTTT.

The chain joins TRBV7-2 to TRBJ2-7; D possibly corresponds to TRBD1 (6 bases). Trimming removed 5 bases from V and 6 bases from J, with 11 bases in between. This CDR3 has 12 amino acids. Germline V lookup: CDR1 SGHTA, CDR2 FQGNSA. This CDR3 is CASSVQGFEQYF. CDR3 nucleotides: TGTGCCAGCAGCGTACAGGGATTCGAGCAGTACTTC. The variable domain in full, completed from reference TRBV7-2 and TRBJ2-7, reads GAGVSQSPSNKVTEKGKDVELRCDPISGHTALYWYRQSLGQGLEFLIYFQGNSAPDKSGLPSDRFSAERTGGSVSTLTIQRTQQEDSAVYLCASSVQGFEQYFGPGTRLTVT.

The genes are TRBV19 and TRBJ2-1, with 7 bases matching TRBD2. Germline-derived CDR1 and CDR2 are LNHDA and SQIVND (reference sequence). V trimming: 0 bases; J trimming: 4 bases; junction bases outside the gene matches: 3. The CDR3 is made up of 15 amino acids. As DNA, the CDR3 is TGTGCCAGTAGTATAGATGGGAGGGATTACAATGAGCAGTTCTTC. Its translation: CASSIDGRDYNEQFF.

In its sample, this clone was seen a few times. The V gene is TRBV12-5, the J gene TRBJ1-2, with D perhaps TRBD1 (5 bases). The CDR3 totals 14 residues. V was pared by 7 bases and J by 5 bases, with 17 bases between. From germline, CDR1 is LGHNT and CDR2 FRNRAP. This chain's CDR3 is CASAPDTSGYGYTF. In DNA form, the CDR3 reads TGTGCTAGTGCCCCGGACACCTCTGGTTATGGCTACACCTTC.

As concerns this clone: A read error may account for a junction end that differs from germline. This chain uses TRBV5-6 with TRBJ2-1, with D unresolved. The CDR3 sequence is 13 residues long. The V gene's germline CDR1 is SGHDT and CDR2 YYEEEE. The CDR3 DNA reads TGTGCCAGCAGATTGGACGGTTACAATGAGCAGTTCTTC. It specifies CASRLDGYNEQFF.

This sequence joins TRBV6-6 and TRBJ2-7, with TRBD1 as a possible D gene (5 bases). The CDR3 has 12 residues. The germline V gene has CDR1 MNHNY and CDR2 SVGAGI (reference sequence). V was clipped by 7 bases and J by 4 bases, with 11 bases between them. DNA for the CDR3: TGTGCCAGCAATGGGCAGGGATACGAGCAGTACTTC. Its protein product is CASNGQGYEQYF.

This clone was detected only once. V gene TRBV9 combines with J gene TRBJ2-2; TRBD1 might be the D (5 bases). This CDR3 is 14 amino acids long. Trimming cost V 4 bases and J 4 bases, with 11 bases left between them. Germline lookup yields CDR1 SGDLS and CDR2 YYNGEE. This CDR3 reads CASSPRASTGELFF. The CDR3 region has the DNA TGTGCCAGCAGCCCCAGGGCCTCCACCGGGGAGCTGTTTTTT.

This clone was picked up a small number of times. This chain uses TRBV5-6 with TRBJ2-7; 12 bases are a match to TRBD1. V lost 4 bases, J lost 2 bases, and 7 bases stayed unmatched. The CDR3 is 16 residues long. The germline V gene encodes CDR1 SGHDT and CDR2 YYEEEE. In DNA form, the CDR3 reads TGTGCCAGCAGCGGTGGGACAGGGGGCCTAACCTACGAGCAGTACTTC. Amino acid sequence: CASSGGTGGLTYEQYF. Using reference TRBV5-6 and TRBJ2-7 for the parts outside the CDR3, the full variable domain is DAGVTQSPTHLIKTRGQQVTLRCSPKSGHDTVSWYQQALGQGPQFIFQYYEEEERQRGNFPDRFSGHQFPNYSSELNVNALLLGDSALYLCASSGGTGGLTYEQYFGPGTRLTVT.

This chain connects TRBV19 to TRBJ2-7; possible D gene TRBD1, 6 bases. CDR1 and CDR2 (germline): LNHDA, SQIVND (reference sequence). V lost 5 bases and J lost 1, with 9 bases in between. This CDR3 is 13 amino acids long. The CDR3 sequence: CASSYGQSYEQYF. CDR3 DNA: TGTGCCAGTAGTTATGGACAGTCCTACGAGCAGTACTTC.

J is TRBJ1-2 and V is TRBV14; no firm D call. The germline V gene has CDR1 SGHDN and CDR2 FVKESK. Trimming took 1 base from V and 8 from J, leaving 14 bases between them. CDR3 length: 14 residues. CDR3 DNA sequence: TGTGCCAGCAGCCAAGTGCCAGGAACCGGCGGCTACACCTTC. It is translated as CASSQVPGTGGYTF.

The CDR3 loop is CASSSRTGTYTEAFF. The CDR3 DNA is TGTGCCAGCAGCTCCCGGACAGGGACCTACACTGAAGCTTTCTTT. The rearrangement links TRBV5-8 to TRBJ1-1; TRBD1 matches 8 bases. CDR3 length: 15 amino acids. Germline CDR1 reads SGHTS; CDR2 reads YDEGEE. V gave up 3 bases and J gave up 3 bases; unmatched junction bases: 7.

This sequence joins TRBV5-4 and TRBJ1-2, with no clear D. There are 17 residues in the CDR3. CDR1 and CDR2 (germline): SGHNT, YYREEE (reference sequence). V lost 0 bases and J lost 3, with 18 bases in between. Written as DNA, the CDR3 is TGTGCCAGCAGCTTGGAGAGGCTAAGGAGCGGGGACTATGGCTACACCTTC. Its translation is CASSLERLRSGDYGYTF.

This sequence joins TRBV19 and TRBJ2-2; tentative D call: TRBD1 (6 bases). In germline, CDR1 is LNHDA, CDR2 SQIVND (reference sequence). Trimming pared 5 bases from V and 5 bases from J, leaving 12 bases between. The CDR3 runs 14 residues. CDR3 region: CASSVDSFTGELFF. In DNA form, the CDR3 reads TGTGCCAGTAGTGTGGACAGTTTTACCGGGGAGCTGTTTTTT.

The J gene is TRBJ2-1, the V gene TRBV6-1; possibly TRBD1 for D (7 bases). The CDR3 consists of 16 residues. Trimming pared 4 bases from V and 4 bases from J, leaving 17 bases between. Germline V lookup: CDR1 MNHNS, CDR2 SASEGT. The CDR3 protein is CASSAPAGQPYNEQFF. The DNA of the CDR3 is TGTGCCAGCAGTGCCCCCGCGGGACAGCCTTACAATGAGCAGTTCTTC.

The sample holds one count of this clone. The chain has TRBV2 and TRBJ2-5, with TRBD2 matching 8 bases. From germline, CDR1 is SNHLY and CDR2 FYNNEI. V lost 2 bases, J lost 0 bases, and 2 bases stayed unmatched. The CDR3 is 15 amino acids. CDR3 DNA: TGTGCCAGCAGTGAATTAGCGGGAAACCAAGAGACCCAGTACTTC. This translates into CASSELAGNQETQYF.